Listed here are 10 T cell receptor beta chains from one sample, sequenced in a study of T cells in Graves' hyperthyroidism and ophthalmopathy (dated 2019 in TCRdb). The library was generated by multiplex PCR. Sequencing was performed on an Illumina HiSeq 2000. The TCR beta CDR3 regions were amplified from the RNA transcripts. For the first round of RT-PCR on the TCR CDR3, the HTBI primer set was used together with the Qiagen OneStep RT-PCR kit. Clones were called with MiXCR by TCRdb after fastp trimmed the public reads at Q25, and only in-frame beta chains were retained. Each CDR3 protein appears once, grouped with its most common genes and DNA. For this sample there are a few hundred thousand distinct CDR3 sequences; 46% appear just once. Under 20% of the sample is held by the ten biggest clonotypes. Material: peripheral blood or thyroid tissue (not recorded which). Receptors were obtained from an adult woman with Graves' disease, either hyperthyroidism or ophthalmopathy (not recorded which).

The CDR3 is CSVWGEGGSSYEQYF. The CDR3 nucleotides read TGCAGCGTTTGGGGAGAGGGCGGGAGCTCCTACGAGCAGTACTTC. V is TRBV29-1 and J is TRBJ2-7; 7 bases align to TRBD2. The CDR3 sequence is 15 residues long. Germline-derived CDR1 and CDR2 are SQVTM and ANQGSEA. The trim removed 5 bases at V and 0 bases at J, leaving 10 bases unmatched.

The CDR3 coding sequence is TGTGCCAGCCACAGGGGGCTGGATCAGCCCCAGTACTTC. It encodes CASHRGLDQPQYF. The genes are TRBV12-3 or TRBV12-4 and TRBJ2-5; TRBD1 aligns across 9 bases. This CDR3 region has 13 residues. V was pared by 8 bases and J by 9 bases, with 10 bases of the junction left unmatched.

This clonotype was picked up many times. V gene TRBV5-1 combines with J gene TRBJ2-7; 8 positions match TRBD2. This CDR3 comprises 15 residues. CDR1 and CDR2 from the germline V gene are SGHRS and YFSETQ. Trimming at V came to 5 bases and at J to 5 bases, leaving 12 bases not matched to a gene. The CDR3 DNA reads TGCGCCAGCAGTCCTATGGGACTAGTCACGGACGAGCAGTACTTC. Its protein is CASSPMGLVTDEQYF.

V and J are TRBV15 and TRBJ1-2; D possibly corresponds to TRBD1 (5 bases). V gave up 2 bases and J gave up 3 bases, with 10 bases separating them. The CDR3 sequence is 14 residues long. Germline V gene lookup returns CDR1 LNHNV and CDR2 YYDKDF (reference sequence). The DNA of the CDR3 is TGTGCCACCAGCAGACGGGACCCTGACTATGGCTACACCTTC. Amino acid sequence: CATSRRDPDYGYTF.

The chain uses TRBV15 and TRBJ2-2; weak D call: TRBD2 (5 bases). V was cut by 0 bases and J by 5 bases, with 13 bases left in between. This CDR3 spans 16 amino acids. Looked up from germline, CDR1 is LNHNV and CDR2 is YYDKDF (reference sequence). The CDR3 DNA sequence: TGTGCCACCAGCAGAGACGCTGGGAGTGGGACCGGGGAGCTGTTTTTT. Its protein is CATSRDAGSGTGELFF.

This clonotype was seen many times. This rearrangement joins TRBV3-1 to TRBJ1-1; no definite D call. Trimming took 4 bases from V and 3 from J, leaving 12 bases between them. Germline assignment: CDR1 LGHDT and CDR2 YNNKEL (reference sequence). CDR3 size: 14 residues. The CDR3 reads CASSPDGEDTEAFF. CDR3 DNA: TGTGCCAGCAGCCCGGACGGGGAGGACACTGAAGCTTTCTTT.

This chain connects TRBV30 to TRBJ2-7; D unresolved. V lost 1 base and J 4 bases, leaving 8 bases between the germline ends. Germline-derived CDR1 and CDR2 are GTSNPN and SVGIG (reference sequence). The CDR3 length is 12 residues. The CDR3 DNA is TGTGCCTGGAGTGCGGTTGAATACGAGCAGTACTTC. Its translation is CAWSAVEYEQYF.

The CDR3 coding sequence is TGTGCTATCGGGCTAGGGACCCAGTACTTC. This gives the protein CAIGLGTQYF. The chain joins TRBV10-3 to TRBJ2-5; D not resolved. The CDR3 contains 10 residues. Germline CDR1 ENHRY, CDR2 SYGVKD.

The chain is built from TRBV7-2 and TRBJ2-5; a weak D match, TRBD2 (5 bases). The CDR3 spans 14 residues. V dropped 5 bases and J dropped 4 bases, with 14 bases sitting between them. Germline assignment: CDR1 SGHTA and CDR2 FQGNSA. CDR3 coding DNA: TGTGCCAGCAGCCTGTCACTGGCGGGAGAGACCCAGTACTTC. It encodes CASSLSLAGETQYF. The whole variable domain, filled in from reference TRBV7-2 and TRBJ2-5, reads GAGVSQSPSNKVTEKGKDVELRCDPISGHTALYWYRQSLGQGLEFLIYFQGNSAPDKSGLPSDRFSAERTGGSVSTLTIQRTQQEDSAVYLCASSLSLAGETQYFGPGTRLLVL.

The sample holds a few counts of this clonotype. The genes are TRBV19 and TRBJ1-5; D gene uncertain. The V gene lost 5 bases and the J gene lost 11 bases, with 16 bases spanning the gap. The germline V gene encodes CDR1 LNHDA and CDR2 SQIVND (reference sequence). This CDR3 is built from 13 residues. For the CDR3, the DNA is TGTGCCAGTAGTTCCACTCTGGATCGGTCCCAGCATTTT. Translated, it gives CASSSTLDRSQHF.